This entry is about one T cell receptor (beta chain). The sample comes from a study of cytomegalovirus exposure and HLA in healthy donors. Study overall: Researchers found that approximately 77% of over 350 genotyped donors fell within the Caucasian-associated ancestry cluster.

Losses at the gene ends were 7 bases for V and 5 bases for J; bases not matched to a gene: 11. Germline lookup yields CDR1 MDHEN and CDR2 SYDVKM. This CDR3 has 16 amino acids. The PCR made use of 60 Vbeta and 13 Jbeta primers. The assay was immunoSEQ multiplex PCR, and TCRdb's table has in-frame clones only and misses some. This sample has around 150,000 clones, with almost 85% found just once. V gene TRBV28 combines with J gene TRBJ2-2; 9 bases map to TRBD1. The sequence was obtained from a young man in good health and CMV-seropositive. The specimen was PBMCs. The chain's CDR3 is CASTIRSGTGTGELFF. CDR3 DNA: TGTGCCAGCACCATAAGGTCTGGGACAGGGACCGGGGAGCTGTTTTTT.